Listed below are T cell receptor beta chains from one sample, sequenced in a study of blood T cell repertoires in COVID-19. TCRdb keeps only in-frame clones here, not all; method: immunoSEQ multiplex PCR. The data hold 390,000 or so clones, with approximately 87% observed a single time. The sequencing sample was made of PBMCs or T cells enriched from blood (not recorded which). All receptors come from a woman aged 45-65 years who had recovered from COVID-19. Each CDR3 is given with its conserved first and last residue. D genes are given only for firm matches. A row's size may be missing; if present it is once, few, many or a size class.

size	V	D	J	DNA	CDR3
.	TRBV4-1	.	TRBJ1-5	TGCGCCAGCAGCCAACCCGGGGGGGGGTATCAGCCCCAGCATTTT	CASSQPGGGYQPQHF
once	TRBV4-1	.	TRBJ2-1	TGCGCCAGCAGCCAAGACCCACAGGGGGGGGGCAATGAGCAGTTCTTC	CASSQDPQGGGNEQFF
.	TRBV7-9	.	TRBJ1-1	TGTGCCAGCAGCTTAGCCCGACCCGGGGGTGACACTGAAGCTTTCTTT	CASSLARPGGDTEAFF
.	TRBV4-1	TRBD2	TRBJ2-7	TGCGCCAGCAGCCAAGGCCCCACTAGCGGGGGGCCCTACGAGCAGTACTTC	CASSQGPTSGGPYEQYF
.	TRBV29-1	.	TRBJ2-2	TGCAGCGTTGAGCTAGGAGACACCGGGGAGCTGTTTTTT	CSVELGDTGELFF
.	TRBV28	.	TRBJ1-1	TGTGCCAGCAGTAACTCCGGGACAGAAGCTTTCTTT	CASSNSGTEAFF
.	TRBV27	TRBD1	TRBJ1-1	TGTGCCAGCAGTTTGATGGGCAGTAACAGGGGGGCTTTCTTT	CASSLMGSNRGAFF
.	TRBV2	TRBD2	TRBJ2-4	TGTGCCCTCCTTCGGGGGGATGTTGGGGCCAAAAACATTCAGTACTTC	CALLRGDVGAKNIQYF
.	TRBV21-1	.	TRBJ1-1	TGTGCCAGCAGCAAAGGGAGACACCGGGGGACTGAAGCTTTCTTT	CASSKGRHRGTEAFF
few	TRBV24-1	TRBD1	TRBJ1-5	TGTGCCACCAGTGATGGCCGCCGGGACAGGGCCGTTAATCAGCCCCAGCATTTT	CATSDGRRDRAVNQPQHF
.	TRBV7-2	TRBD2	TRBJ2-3	TGTGCCAGCAGCCCCGCTTTCGGAGCGGGGGGCACAGATACGCAGTATTTT	CASSPAFGAGGTDTQYF
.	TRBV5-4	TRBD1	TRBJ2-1	TGTGCCAGCAGCAACAGGGAAGAGGGGGCCCAGTTCTTC	CASSNREEGAQFF
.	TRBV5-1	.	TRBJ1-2	TGCGCCAGCAGCTTGGTAGCAGAAGCTAACTATGGCTACACCTTC	CASSLVAEANYGYTF
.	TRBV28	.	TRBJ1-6	TGTGCCAGCACAGCGGGTGATTCACCCCTCCACTTT	CASTAGDSPLHF
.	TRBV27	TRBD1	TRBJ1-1	TGTGCCAGCAGCACGGGACAGGGGGGAGGGACTGAAGCTTTCTTT	CASSTGQGGGTEAFF
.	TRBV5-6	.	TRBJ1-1	TGTGCCAGCAGCTCGGTGGACGGCAGGGGGAACACTGAAGCTTTCTTT	CASSSVDGRGNTEAFF
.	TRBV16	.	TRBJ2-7	TGTGCCAGCAGCCCTGAATGGCGGGGGCCATCCTACGAGCAGTACTTC	CASSPEWRGPSYEQYF
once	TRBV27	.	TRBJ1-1	TGTGCCAGCTGTGACAGCTTGAACACTGAAGCTTTCTTT	CASCDSLNTEAFF
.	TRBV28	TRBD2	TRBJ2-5	TGTGCCAGCAATCCTAGCGGGGGGGCCGGTAGTAGAGAGACCCAGTACTTC	CASNPSGGAGSRETQYF
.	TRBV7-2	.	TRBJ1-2	TGTGCCAGCAGCCCAGGATTGGTGATCGGCTACACCTTC	CASSPGLVIGYTF
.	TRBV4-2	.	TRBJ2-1	TGTGCCAGCAGCCAAGATGGCCTAGTAAGCAATGAGCAGTTCTTC	CASSQDGLVSNEQFF
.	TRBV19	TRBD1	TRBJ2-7	TGTGCCAGTAGTAATACTGGACAGGGCCACTACGAGCAGTACTTC	CASSNTGQGHYEQYF
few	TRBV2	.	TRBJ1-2	TGTGCCAGCAGCGACAGCGGGACAACTCGAGGCTACACCTTC	CASSDSGTTRGYTF
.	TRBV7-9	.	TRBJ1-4	TGTGCCAGCAGCTTTCCCTTCCTTCTTCCTAGTGAAAAACTGTTTTTT	CASSFPFLLPSEKLFF
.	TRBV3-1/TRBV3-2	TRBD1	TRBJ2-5	TGTGCCAGCAGCCAACGCCTGACAGGGTTACAAGAGACCCAGTACTTC	CASSQRLTGLQETQYF
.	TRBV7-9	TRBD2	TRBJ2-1	TGTGCCAGCAGCGCAGGGGGACTAGCGGCATTCAATGAGCAGTTCTTC	CASSAGGLAAFNEQFF
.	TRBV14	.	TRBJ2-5	TGTGCCAGCAGTCCTAGGAAAGGACTATATGGAGAGACCCAGTACTTC	CASSPRKGLYGETQYF
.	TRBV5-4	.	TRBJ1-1	TGTGCCAGCAGCTTGGAGACGGGGAACACTGAAGCTTTCTTT	CASSLETGNTEAFF
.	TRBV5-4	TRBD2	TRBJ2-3	TGTGCCAGCAGCTTGATTCGTCCTAGCGGTCTTAGAGGAGATACGCAGTATTTT	CASSLIRPSGLRGDTQYF
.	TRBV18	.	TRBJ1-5	TGTGCCAGCTCACTAGTGGGCAGGGTGATGAATCAGCCCCAGCATTTT	CASSLVGRVMNQPQHF
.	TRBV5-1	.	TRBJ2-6	TGCGCCAGCACCCCCTCGGCCCAGGGGATCTCTGGGGCCAACGTCCTGACTTTC	CASTPSAQGISGANVLTF
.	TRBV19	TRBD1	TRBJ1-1	TGTGCCAGTAGTATCCAGACAGGGGCTGGTGAAGCTTTCTTT	CASSIQTGAGEAFF
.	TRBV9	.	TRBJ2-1	TGTGCCAGCAGCGCGGGGGGCGGGCGGACGGAGCAGTTCTTC	CASSAGGGRTEQFF
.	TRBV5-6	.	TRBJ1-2	TGTGCCAGCAGCTTGGGCAGGGATTATGGCTACACCTTC	CASSLGRDYGYTF
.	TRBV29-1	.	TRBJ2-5	TGCAGCGTTGTGTTCATTCTAGGCGAAGCCCAGTACTTC	CSVVFILGEAQYF
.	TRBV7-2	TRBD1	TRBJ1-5	TGTGCCAGCACCACAGGGGTAGGACAGCCCCAGCATTTT	CASTTGVGQPQHF
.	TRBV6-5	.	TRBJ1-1	TGTGCCAGCAGTAACCCGACAGCCCCACGGGCTTTCTTT	CASSNPTAPRAFF
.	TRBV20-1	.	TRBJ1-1	TGCAGTGCTAGTCCCCCCCAAGGGGCAGCTTTCTTT	CSASPPQGAAFF
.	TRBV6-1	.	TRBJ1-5	TGTGCCAGCAGTGAGCAGGGAAGTCAGCCCCAGCATTTT	CASSEQGSQPQHF
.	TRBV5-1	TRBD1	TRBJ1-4	TGCGCCAGCAGCTCCGGGGACAGGAGCGAAAAACTGTTTTTT	CASSSGDRSEKLFF